The clone carrying this T cell receptor (beta chain) was recorded once. The entry originates in a study of cytomegalovirus exposure and HLA in healthy donors. Study-level background: There were several hundred genotyped donors. Of these, roughly 86% fell in the genetic ancestry cluster associated with self-reported Caucasian donors.

It was with 60 Vbeta and 13 Jbeta primers that the PCR ran. Sequencing was performed with immunoSEQ multiplex PCR; in TCRdb, only in-frame clones are kept and a portion is missing. The sample has over 100,000 clones; roughly 70% are singletons. V was trimmed by 3 bases and J by 3 bases, leaving 10 bases between them. CDR1 and CDR2 from the germline V gene are MNHNS and SASEGT. There are 14 residues in the CDR3. The source is a man aged 25 to 40 in good health and CMV-seropositive. This chain uses TRBV6-1 with TRBJ2-3, with D tentatively TRBD1 (6 bases). Sequences were obtained from PBMCs. CDR3 residues: CASSDRGLTDTQYF. For the CDR3, the DNA is TGTGCCAGCAGTGACAGGGGTCTTACAGATACGCAGTATTTT.